Listed here are 6 T cell receptor beta chains from one sample, sequenced in a study of T cells after yellow fever vaccination (dated by TCRdb to the late 2010s). The label giving this sample's treatment or condition can be read as: live attenuated yellow fever vaccine strain. Libraries were constructed by 5' RACE. Sequenced on an Illumina HiSeq 2500. TCRdb passed the public sequencing reads through fastp at Q25 and MiXCR, retaining productive beta sequences. Each record represents a unique CDR3 protein, reported with the most common genes and DNA among its rows. This sample comprises 500,000 to 650,000 distinct CDR3 sequences, about a sixth of them detected only once. Roughly 17% of the sample is held by the ten biggest clonotypes. The sample was PBMCs, taken 4 to 6 days after the first yellow fever vaccination. The origin of the receptors is a man younger than 35 who received the YFV17D yellow fever vaccine.

This clonotype showed up many times. The rearrangement uses TRBV5-1 and TRBJ1-6; 7 bases agree with TRBD1. This CDR3 spans 15 amino acids. The germline V gene encodes CDR1 SGHRS and CDR2 YFSETQ. The trim removed 4 bases at V and 9 bases at J, leaving 10 bases unmatched. CDR3 DNA sequence: TGCGCCAGCAGCAATTCGCCGGGACAGTCTTCACCCCTCCACTTT. Protein sequence: CASSNSPGQSSPLHF.

This clonotype occurred many times. The rearrangement uses TRBV3-1 and TRBJ2-1; 9 bases map to TRBD2. The germline gives CDR1 LGHDT, CDR2 YNNKEL (reference sequence). The ends lost 4 bases at V and 7 bases at J; junction bases unmatched: 8. The CDR3 loop spans 15 amino acids. CDR3 in DNA: TGTGCCAGCAGCCCTCTCGGGACTAGCTTGAATGAGCAGTTCTTC. Translation: CASSPLGTSLNEQFF.

This clonotype was detected a few times. This chain links TRBV11-2 with TRBJ1-2, with D possibly TRBD1 on 6 matching bases. Per germline, CDR1 SGHAT and CDR2 FQNNGV. V was cut by 0 bases and J by 7 bases, with 12 bases left in between. CDR3 length: 14 amino acids. CDR3: CASSLDRGASGYTF. CDR3 coding DNA: TGTGCCAGCAGCTTAGACCGGGGGGCTAGTGGCTACACCTTC. Full variable domain (rest looked up from reference TRBV11-2 and TRBJ1-2): EAGVAQSPRYKIIEKRQSVAFWCNPISGHATLYWYQQILGQGPKLLIQFQNNGVVDDSQLPKDRFSAERLKGVDSTLKIQPAKLEDSAVYLCASSLDRGASGYTFGSGTRLTVV.

This clonotype showed up just a few times. The chain joins TRBV27 to TRBJ2-5, with D possibly matching TRBD1 (7 bases). The CDR3 extends over 17 amino acids. The germline gives CDR1 MNHEY, CDR2 SMNVEV (reference sequence). V was cut by 4 bases and J by 2 bases, with 20 bases left in between. The CDR3 DNA is TGTGCCAGCAGTTCAAACGTGGGGGGACAGAGACAAGAGACCCAGTACTTC. Protein sequence: CASSSNVGGQRQETQYF.

This clonotype was seen a single time. The rearrangement links TRBV20-1 to TRBJ2-3, with a weak D call TRBD2 (5 bases). The CDR3 runs 15 residues. V lost 6 bases to trimming and J lost 4 bases, with 20 bases between them. CDR1 and CDR2 from the germline V gene are DFQATT and SNEGSKA (reference sequence). CDR3 region: CSAAQAPGWADTQYF. The CDR3 DNA follows: TGCAGTGCGGCCCAGGCACCGGGGTGGGCAGATACGCAGTATTTT.

This clonotype has just a few counts. The chain uses TRBV20-1 and TRBJ2-7, with D perhaps TRBD2 (6 bases). The CDR3 runs to 14 residues. The V end was cut by 2 bases, the J end by 0 bases, with 11 bases between. Per the germline V gene, CDR1 is DFQATT and CDR2 is SNEGSKA (reference sequence). CDR3 DNA sequence: TGCAGTGCTAGACGGGGACTGAGCTCCTACGAGCAGTACGTC. Translated: CSARRGLSSYEQYV.